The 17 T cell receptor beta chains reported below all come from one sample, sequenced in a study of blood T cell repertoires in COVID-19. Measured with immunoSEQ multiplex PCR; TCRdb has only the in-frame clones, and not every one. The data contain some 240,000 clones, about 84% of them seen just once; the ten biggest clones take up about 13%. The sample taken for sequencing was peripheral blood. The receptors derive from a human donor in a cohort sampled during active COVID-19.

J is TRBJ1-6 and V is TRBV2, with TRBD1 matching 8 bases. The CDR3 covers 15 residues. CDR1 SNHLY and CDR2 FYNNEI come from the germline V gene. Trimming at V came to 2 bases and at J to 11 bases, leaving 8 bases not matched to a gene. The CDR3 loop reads CASSEPQGARAPLHF. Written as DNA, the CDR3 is TGTGCCAGCAGTGAACCTCAGGGGGCTAGGGCACCCCTCCACTTT.

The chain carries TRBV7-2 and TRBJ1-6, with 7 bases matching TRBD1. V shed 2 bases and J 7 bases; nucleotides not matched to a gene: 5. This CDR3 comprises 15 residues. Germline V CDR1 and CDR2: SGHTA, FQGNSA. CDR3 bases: TGTGCCAGCAGCTTAAGACAGGGTGGGAATTCACCCCTCCACTTT. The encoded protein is CASSLRQGGNSPLHF.

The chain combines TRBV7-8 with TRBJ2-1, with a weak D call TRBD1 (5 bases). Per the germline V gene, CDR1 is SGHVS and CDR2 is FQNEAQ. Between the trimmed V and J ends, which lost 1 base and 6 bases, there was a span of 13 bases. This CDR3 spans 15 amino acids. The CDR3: CASSLGGVSTNEQFF. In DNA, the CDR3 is TGTGCCAGCAGCTTAGGGGGCGTCAGTACCAATGAGCAGTTCTTC.

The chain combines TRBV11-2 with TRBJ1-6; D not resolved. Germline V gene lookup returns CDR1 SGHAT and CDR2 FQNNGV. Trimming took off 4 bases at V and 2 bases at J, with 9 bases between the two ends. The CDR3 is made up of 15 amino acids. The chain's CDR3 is CASSSGETYNSPLHF. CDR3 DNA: TGTGCCAGCAGCTCCGGGGAGACCTATAATTCACCCCTCCACTTT.

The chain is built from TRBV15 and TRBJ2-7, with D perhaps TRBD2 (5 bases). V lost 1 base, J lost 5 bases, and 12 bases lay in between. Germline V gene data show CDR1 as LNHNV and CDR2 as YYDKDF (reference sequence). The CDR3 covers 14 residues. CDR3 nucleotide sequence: TGTGCCACCAGCAGAGGAGGGAAAGTGGACGAGCAGTACTTC. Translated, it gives CATSRGGKVDEQYF. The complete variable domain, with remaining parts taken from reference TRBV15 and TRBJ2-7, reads DAMVIQNPRYQVTQFGKPVTLSCSQTLNHNVMYWYQQKSSQAPKLLFHYYDKDFNNEADTPDNFQSRRPNTSFCFLDIRSPGLGDTAMYLCATSRGGKVDEQYFGPGTRLTVT.

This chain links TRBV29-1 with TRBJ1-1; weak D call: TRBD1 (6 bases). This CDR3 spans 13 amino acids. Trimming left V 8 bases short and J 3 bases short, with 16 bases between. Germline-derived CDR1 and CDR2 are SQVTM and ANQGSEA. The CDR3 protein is CSTEGGQDTEAFF. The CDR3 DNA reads TGCAGCACGGAGGGGGGGCAAGACACTGAAGCTTTCTTT.

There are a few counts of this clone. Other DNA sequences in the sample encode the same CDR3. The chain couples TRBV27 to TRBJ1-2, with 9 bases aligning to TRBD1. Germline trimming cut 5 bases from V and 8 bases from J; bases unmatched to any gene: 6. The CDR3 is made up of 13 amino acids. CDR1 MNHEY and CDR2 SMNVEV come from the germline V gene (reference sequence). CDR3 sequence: CASSLQGAGGYTF. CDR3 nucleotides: TGTGCCAGCAGTCTACAGGGGGCTGGCGGCTACACCTTC.

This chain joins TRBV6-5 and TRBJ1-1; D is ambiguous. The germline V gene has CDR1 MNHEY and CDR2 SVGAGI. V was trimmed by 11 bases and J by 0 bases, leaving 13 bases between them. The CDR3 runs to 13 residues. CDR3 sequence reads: CASQTTMNTEAFF. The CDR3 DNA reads TGTGCCTCTCAGACAACGATGAACACTGAAGCTTTCTTT.

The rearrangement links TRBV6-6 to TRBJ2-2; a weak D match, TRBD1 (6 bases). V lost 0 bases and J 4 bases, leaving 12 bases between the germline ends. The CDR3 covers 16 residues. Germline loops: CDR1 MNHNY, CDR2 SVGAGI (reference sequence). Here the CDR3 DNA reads TGTGCCAGCAGTTACTCTAGGGTCAGGGGCACCGGGGAGCTGTTTTTT. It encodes CASSYSRVRGTGELFF.

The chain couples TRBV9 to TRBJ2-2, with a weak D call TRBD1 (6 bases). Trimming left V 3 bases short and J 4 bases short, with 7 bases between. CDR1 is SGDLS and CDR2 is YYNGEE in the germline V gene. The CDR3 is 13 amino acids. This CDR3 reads CASSEGGTGELFF. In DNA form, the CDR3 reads TGTGCCAGCAGCGAAGGGGGCACCGGGGAGCTGTTTTTT.

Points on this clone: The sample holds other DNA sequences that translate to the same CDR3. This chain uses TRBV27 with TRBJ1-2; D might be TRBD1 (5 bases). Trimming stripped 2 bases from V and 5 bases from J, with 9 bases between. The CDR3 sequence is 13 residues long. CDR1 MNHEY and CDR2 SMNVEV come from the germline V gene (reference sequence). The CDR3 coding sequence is TGTGCCAGCAGTTTACAGGGCGGATATGGCTACACCTTC. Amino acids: CASSLQGGYGYTF.

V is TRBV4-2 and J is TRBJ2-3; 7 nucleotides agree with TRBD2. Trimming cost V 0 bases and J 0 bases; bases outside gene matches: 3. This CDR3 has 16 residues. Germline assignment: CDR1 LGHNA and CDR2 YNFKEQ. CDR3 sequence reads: CASSQDAGASTDTQYF. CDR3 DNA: TGTGCCAGCAGCCAAGATGCGGGAGCTAGCACAGATACGCAGTATTTT.

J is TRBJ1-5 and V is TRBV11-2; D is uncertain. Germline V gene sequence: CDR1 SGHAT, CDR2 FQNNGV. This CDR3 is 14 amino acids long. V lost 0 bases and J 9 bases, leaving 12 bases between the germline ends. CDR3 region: CASSLEGGFAPQHF. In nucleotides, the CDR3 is TGTGCCAGCAGCTTAGAGGGAGGGTTCGCGCCCCAGCATTTT.

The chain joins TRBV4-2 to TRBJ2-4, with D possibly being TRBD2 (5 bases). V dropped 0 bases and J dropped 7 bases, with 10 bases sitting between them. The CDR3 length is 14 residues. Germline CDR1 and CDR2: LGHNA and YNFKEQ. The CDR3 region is CASSQEPERNIQYF. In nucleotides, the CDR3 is TGTGCCAGCAGCCAAGAGCCGGAGCGGAACATTCAGTACTTC.

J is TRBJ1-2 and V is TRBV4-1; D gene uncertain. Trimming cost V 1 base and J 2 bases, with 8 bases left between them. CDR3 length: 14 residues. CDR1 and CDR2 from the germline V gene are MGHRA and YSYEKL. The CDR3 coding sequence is TGCGCCAGCAGCCAAGGTGGGCGCAACTATGGCTACACCTTC. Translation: CASSQGGRNYGYTF.

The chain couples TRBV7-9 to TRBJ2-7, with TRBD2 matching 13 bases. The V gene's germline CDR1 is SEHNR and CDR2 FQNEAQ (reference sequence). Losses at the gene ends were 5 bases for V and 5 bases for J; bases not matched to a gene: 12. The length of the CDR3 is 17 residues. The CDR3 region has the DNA TGTGCCAGCAGCCCAGCCTGGACTAGCGGGAGTCTCGACGAGCAGTACTTC. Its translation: CASSPAWTSGSLDEQYF.

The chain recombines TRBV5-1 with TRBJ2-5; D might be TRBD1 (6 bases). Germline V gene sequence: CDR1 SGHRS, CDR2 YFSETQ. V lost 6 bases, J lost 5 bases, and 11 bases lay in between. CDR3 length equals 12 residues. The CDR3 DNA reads TGCGCCAGCAAACAGGGATCTGAGACCCAGTACTTC. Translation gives CASKQGSETQYF. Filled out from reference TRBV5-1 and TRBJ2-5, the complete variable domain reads KAGVTQTPRYLIKTRGQQVTLSCSPISGHRSVSWYQQTPGQGLQFLFEYFSETQRNKGNFPGRFSGRQFSNSRSEMNVSTLELGDSALYLCASKQGSETQYFGPGTRLLVL.